This T cell receptor beta chain came from a study of T-cell reconstitution after alpha-beta-depleted transplantation in children. As it was prepared, the TCRbeta library received unique molecular identifiers. TCRdb re-analysed the PCR reads in MiXCR, keeping a single row per CDR3 protein. The table records hundreds of thousands of distinct CDR3 sequences, approximately 10% of them present only once. This receptor was obtained from a human donor who donated a stem cell graft to a child with acute myeloid leukemia. The material sequenced was PBMCs from the stem cell graft donor, taken from the stem cell graft.

DNA of the CDR3: TGTGCCAGCAGTTCCCTGGGGCTTGAAGCTTTCTTT. It encodes CASSSLGLEAFF. This rearrangement joins TRBV6-2 or TRBV6-3 to TRBJ1-1; the D gene is possibly TRBD1 (5 bases). This CDR3 spans 12 amino acids. Trimming took 4 bases from V and 7 from J, leaving 10 bases between them. The germline gives CDR1 MNHEY, CDR2 SVGEGT.